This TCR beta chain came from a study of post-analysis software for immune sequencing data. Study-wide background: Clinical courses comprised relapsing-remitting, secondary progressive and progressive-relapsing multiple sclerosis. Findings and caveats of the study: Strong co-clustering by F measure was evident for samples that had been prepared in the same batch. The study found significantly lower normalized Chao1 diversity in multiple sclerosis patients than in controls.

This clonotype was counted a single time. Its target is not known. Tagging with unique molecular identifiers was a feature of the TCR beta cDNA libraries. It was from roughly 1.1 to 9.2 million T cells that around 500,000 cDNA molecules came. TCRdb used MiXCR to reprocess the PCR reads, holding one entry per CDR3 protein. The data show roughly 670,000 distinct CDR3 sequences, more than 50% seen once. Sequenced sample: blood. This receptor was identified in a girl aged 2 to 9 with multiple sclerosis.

The CDR3 DNA reads as TGCGCCAGCAGCCAAGATGTCTCGCGGGGGATGTACCAAGAGACCCAGTACTTC. Its protein is CASSQDVSRGMYQETQYF. V is TRBV4-1 and J is TRBJ2-5, with 7 bases lining up with TRBD2. CDR3 length: 18 residues. Looked up from germline, CDR1 is MGHRA and CDR2 is YSYEKL. The ends lost 0 bases at V and 0 bases at J; junction bases unmatched: 10.